The present entry profiles one T cell receptor beta chain with its context. The target antigen is unknown. The PCR made use of 60 Vbeta and 13 Jbeta primers. Here immunoSEQ multiplex PCR was the method, and the copy in TCRdb shows in-frame clones only, minus some. The sample features around 150,000 clones, with roughly 1.3% in its top ten. This specimen comes from a study of cytomegalovirus exposure and HLA in healthy donors. CDR1 is SGHVS and CDR2 is FQNEAQ in the germline V gene. This CDR3 spans 13 amino acids. The ends were cut back, 5 bases at V and 5 bases at J, with 11 bases in the middle. General study findings and limits: In an earlier analysis, most TCR beta V segments were productive about 87% or about 30% of the time.

The sample was PBMCs. The rearrangement links TRBV7-8 to TRBJ2-3; TRBD1 is a possible D gene (6 bases). The receptor's source is a woman aged 60-75 years in good health and CMV-seronegative. This chain's CDR3 is CASSHDRRDTQYF. CDR3 bases: TGTGCCAGCAGCCACGACAGGCGAGATACGCAGTATTTT.